Each of the 19 T cell receptor beta chains below was sequenced from the same sample in a study of cytomegalovirus exposure and HLA in healthy donors. Amplification used 60 Vbeta primers and 13 Jbeta primers. Clones were sequenced by immunoSEQ multiplex PCR, and TCRdb holds only the in-frame ones, with some missing. Here the sample spans about 91,000 clones, about nine tenths being singletons. The sequenced sample consisted of PBMCs. The source is a man younger than 35 in good health and CMV-seronegative.

The chain recombines TRBV27 with TRBJ1-3; D is uncertain. Trimming took 3 bases from V and 9 from J, leaving 12 bases between them. CDR1 MNHEY and CDR2 SMNVEV come from the germline V gene (reference sequence). The CDR3 has 13 amino acids. In nucleotides, the CDR3 is TGTGCCAGCAGTTTCTCGGGGTCGTCCACCATATATTTT. Amino acid sequence: CASSFSGSSTIYF.

The V gene is TRBV5-4, the J gene TRBJ1-1, with 9 bases aligning to TRBD1. This CDR3 is built from 17 residues. Germline V gives CDR1 SGHNT, CDR2 YYREEE (reference sequence). The junction had 10 bases not matched to a gene; V was cut back by 4 bases and J by 0 bases. The CDR3 DNA is TGTGCCAGCAGCGCCGGGACAGGGAAGTTTATGAACACTGAAGCTTTCTTT. It encodes CASSAGTGKFMNTEAFF.

V and J are TRBV5-4 and TRBJ2-5; tentative D call: TRBD1 (5 bases). CDR3 length equals 15 residues. Per the germline V gene, CDR1 is SGHNT and CDR2 is YYREEE (reference sequence). V dropped 1 base and J dropped 1 base, with 11 bases sitting between them. The CDR3 protein is CASSLKQAVQETQYF. CDR3 nucleotide sequence: TGTGCCAGCAGCTTGAAACAGGCGGTCCAAGAGACCCAGTACTTC. Complete variable domain (other parts from reference TRBV5-4 and TRBJ2-5): ETGVTQSPTHLIKTRGQQVTLRCSSQSGHNTVSWYQQALGQGPQFIFQYYREEENGRGNFPPRFSGLQFPNYSSELNVNALELDDSALYLCASSLKQAVQETQYFGPGTRLLVL.

This clone was recorded once. V and J are TRBV28 and TRBJ2-7; 7 bases are shared with TRBD1. The length of the CDR3 is 13 residues. J lost 3 bases, V lost 5 bases, and 4 bases had no gene match. Germline V lookup: CDR1 MDHEN, CDR2 SYDVKM. CDR3 loop: CASSRDSYYEQYF. Written as DNA, the CDR3 is TGTGCCAGCAGTCGGGACAGCTACTACGAGCAGTACTTC.

The rearrangement links TRBV21-1 to TRBJ1-5; the DNA was not used to check the table's D call, TRBD1. TRBV21-1 is termed a pseudogene. There are 16 residues in the CDR3. DNA of the CDR3: TGTGCCAGCAGCAAAGGTGACAGGGGATGCAATCAGCCCCAGCATTTT. This encodes CASSKGDRGCNQPQHF.

This CDR3 is CASSVQTAYEQYF. In DNA form, the CDR3 reads TGTGCCAGCTCAGTACAGACAGCCTACGAGCAGTACTTC. J is TRBJ2-7 and V is TRBV18; TRBD1 is a possible D gene (5 bases). Germline V CDR1 and CDR2: KGHSH, LQKENI. The V gene lost 5 bases and the J gene lost 2 bases, with 10 bases spanning the gap. There are 13 residues in the CDR3.

The chain is built from TRBV28 and TRBJ1-2; D is uncertain. The CDR3 covers 14 residues. Per the germline V gene, CDR1 is MDHEN and CDR2 is SYDVKM. Trimming pared 5 bases from V and 7 bases from J, leaving 17 bases between. In DNA, the CDR3 is TGTGCCAGCAGTACCGATCTCGCGGCTTCTGGCTACACCTTC. It specifies CASSTDLAASGYTF.

The chain employs TRBV9 and TRBJ2-1; TRBD1 matches 8 bases. Germline loops: CDR1 SGDLS, CDR2 YYNGEE. V gave up 0 bases and J gave up 8 bases; unmatched junction bases: 10. The CDR3 extends over 16 amino acids. The DNA for the CDR3 is TGTGCCAGCAGCGTAGAGGGGCACCTACAGGGGGATGAGCAGTTCTTC. Translated: CASSVEGHLQGDEQFF.

CDR3 bases: TGCAGCGGGAGAAACACTGAAGCTTTCTTT. Its translation: CSGRNTEAFF. V is TRBV29-1 and J is TRBJ1-1; D gene unclear. This CDR3 has 10 residues. Germline V lookup: CDR1 SQVTM, CDR2 ANQGSEA. V gave up 7 bases and J gave up 2 bases, with 5 bases separating them.

The rearrangement links TRBV25-1 to TRBJ2-7, with 9 positions matching TRBD1. After removal of 3 bases from V and 4 bases from J, the junction contained 7 bases not matched to a gene. The length of the CDR3 is 15 residues. Germline loops: CDR1 MGHDK, CDR2 SYGVNS. CDR3 region: CASSDSGQGRYEQYF. In nucleotides, the CDR3 is TGTGCCAGCAGTGACTCCGGACAGGGGCGGTACGAGCAGTACTTC.

J is TRBJ2-3 and V is TRBV28, with D maybe TRBD2 (6 bases). Germline CDR1 and CDR2: MDHEN and SYDVKM. The CDR3 loop spans 16 amino acids. V was clipped by 4 bases and J by 1 base, with 15 bases between them. CDR3 region: CASSSARGSGTDTQYF. The CDR3 DNA sequence: TGTGCCAGCAGTTCTGCTCGGGGGTCCGGCACAGATACGCAGTATTTT.

This clone was detected a few times. V usage is TRBV4-1 and J usage is TRBJ1-1; TRBD1 aligns across 7 bases. This CDR3 has 16 residues. The V and J ends lost 6 bases and 1 base, in that order; junction bases with no gene match: 11. Looked up from germline, CDR1 is MGHRA and CDR2 is YSYEKL. CDR3 residues: CASRQVTGVKNTEAFF. CDR3 in DNA: TGCGCCAGCAGACAGGTTACAGGGGTAAAGAACACTGAAGCTTTCTTT.

The J gene is TRBJ2-7, the V gene TRBV6-5; D may be TRBD2 (6 bases). V gave up 6 bases and J gave up 8 bases, with 14 bases separating them. The V gene's germline CDR1 is MNHEY and CDR2 SVGAGI. The CDR3 consists of 12 residues. CDR3 sequence reads: CASRSGTCKQYF. The CDR3 coding sequence is TGTGCCAGCAGGTCCGGGACTTGCAAGCAGTACTTC.

This clone was recorded once. V gene TRBV11-2 combines with J gene TRBJ2-7, with 8 positions matching TRBD2. V lost 5 bases and J lost 1; bases outside the gene matches: 4. Per germline, CDR1 SGHAT and CDR2 FQNNGV. The length of the CDR3 is 14 residues. In nucleotides, the CDR3 is TGTGCCAGCAGCCCGGCTAGCGGGTCCTACGAGCAGTACTTC. This sequence encodes CASSPASGSYEQYF.

In DNA form, the CDR3 reads TGTGCCAGCAGCTTAGCTTATCAGGGGAAAAACATTCAGTACTTC. This codes for CASSLAYQGKNIQYF. V usage is TRBV7-9 and J usage is TRBJ2-4, with TRBD1 as a possible D gene (6 bases). This CDR3 contains 15 residues. V lost 0 bases and J lost 4, with 10 bases in between. CDR1 is SEHNR and CDR2 is FQNEAQ in the germline V gene (reference sequence).

The chain uses TRBV6-5 and TRBJ2-7; D possibly corresponds to TRBD2 (5 bases). The CDR3 has 15 amino acids. Germline V gene lookup returns CDR1 MNHEY and CDR2 SVGAGI. V was clipped by 2 bases and J by 4 bases, with 15 bases between them. The CDR3 loop is CASSYVGVRLYEQYF. The CDR3 region has the DNA TGTGCCAGCAGTTACGTCGGGGTGCGGTTATACGAGCAGTACTTC.

This sequence joins TRBV7-8 and TRBJ1-5, with D possibly matching TRBD1 (6 bases). The CDR3 length is 15 residues. Per the germline V gene, CDR1 is SGHVS and CDR2 is FQNEAQ. The V gene lost 2 bases and the J gene lost 0 bases, with 8 bases spanning the gap. CDR3: CASSLHRASNQPQHF. CDR3 nucleotides: TGTGCCAGCAGCTTACACAGGGCTAGCAATCAGCCCCAGCATTTT.

This clone was picked up a small number of times. The chain carries TRBV6-1 and TRBJ2-7, with 8 bases lining up with TRBD1. The CDR3 has 13 residues. In germline, CDR1 is MNHNS, CDR2 SASEGT. Germline trimming cut 4 bases from V and 7 bases from J; bases unmatched to any gene: 6. The CDR3 loop is CASSGRQGLEQYF. Here the CDR3 DNA reads TGTGCCAGCAGTGGTAGACAGGGGTTAGAGCAGTACTTC.

Comments on this clone: Sequence at one end of the junction differs from germline and may be a read error. The chain recombines TRBV7-9 with TRBJ2-7, with D perhaps matching TRBD2 (5 bases). The CDR3 spans 17 residues. Germline V CDR1 and CDR2: SEHNR, FQNEAQ (reference sequence). The CDR3 coding sequence is TGTTCCAGCAGCTTGGCAGTACCTCCGTTCCGGGGCTACGAGCAGTACTTC. It translates to CSSSLAVPPFRGYEQYF. The whole variable domain, filled in from reference TRBV7-9 and TRBJ2-7, reads DTGVSQNPRHKITKRGQNVTFRCDPISEHNRLYWYRQTLGQGPEFLTYFQNEAQLEKSRLLSDRFSAERPKGSFSTLEIQRTEQGDSAMYLCSSSLAVPPFRGYEQYFGPGTRLTVT.